What follows are 15 T cell receptor beta chains derived from one specimen sequenced in a study of Ad26.COV2.S vaccination and SARS-CoV-2 variants. Described treatment: 15 to 20 received Ad26.COV2.S at low or high dose, single or two shots; about 5 received placebo; per-sample allocation not given. Vaccine and placebo recipients were sampled on day 63 after the first injection. Method: immunoSEQ multiplex PCR; TCRdb's copy keeps in-frame clones and lacks some. The table shows about 430,000 clones, with 90% occurring only once. The sample in question was peripheral blood, obtained in a trial of Ad26.COV2.S vaccine versus placebo. These receptors originate from a person aged 18-60 years who received the Ad26.COV2.S COVID-19 vaccine or a placebo.

This clone was counted between two and nine times. CDR3 in amino acids: CASSLVAVDQPQHF. CDR3 in DNA: TGTGCCAGCAGCTTAGTAGCAGTTGATCAGCCCCAGCATTTT. V usage is TRBV7-2 and J usage is TRBJ1-5, with D unclear. The CDR3 totals 14 residues. Germline V gene sequence: CDR1 SGHTA, CDR2 FQGNSA. Trimming stripped 1 base from V and 5 bases from J, with 9 bases between.

The rearrangement joins TRBV28 to TRBJ2-7, with 9 bases that match TRBD2. This CDR3 is built from 14 residues. V lost 2 bases, J lost 7 bases, and 6 bases stayed unmatched. Germline-derived CDR1 and CDR2 are MDHEN and SYDVKM. CDR3 region: CASSLRAGGGEQYF. For the CDR3, the DNA is TGTGCCAGCAGTTTAAGGGCGGGAGGGGGTGAGCAGTACTTC.

The V gene is TRBV7-6, the J gene TRBJ2-2; D call uncertain. Germline lookup yields CDR1 SGHVS and CDR2 FNYEAQ. The CDR3 covers 15 residues. V was cut by 5 bases and J by 4 bases, with 14 bases left in between. The CDR3 region is CASSPLGTVTGELFF. For the CDR3, the DNA is TGTGCCAGCAGCCCCCTCGGCACAGTCACCGGGGAGCTGTTTTTT.

CDR3 coding DNA: TGTGCCTGGAGTGTATCAGGGGGCGGCTATGGCTACACCTTC. Encoded protein: CAWSVSGGGYGYTF. The V and J genes are TRBV30 and TRBJ1-2; 8 bases align to TRBD1. This CDR3 has 14 residues. Per germline, CDR1 GTSNPN and CDR2 SVGIG (reference sequence). Unmatched junction bases numbered 4, after V lost 0 bases and J lost 4 bases.

The V call is TRBV6-5, the J call TRBJ1-1; 7 bases are a match to TRBD1. Per germline, CDR1 MNHEY and CDR2 SVGAGI. CDR3 length: 14 amino acids. J was trimmed by 7 bases and V by 0 bases; bases with no gene match: 5. CDR3 region: CASSYSFRGVEAFF. In DNA, the CDR3 is TGTGCCAGCAGTTACTCTTTCAGGGGGGTTGAAGCTTTCTTT.

The V and J genes are TRBV15 and TRBJ1-4, with D perhaps matching TRBD1 (6 bases). V was trimmed by 5 bases and J by 0 bases, leaving 16 bases between them. Germline assignment: CDR1 LNHNV and CDR2 YYDKDF (reference sequence). CDR3 size: 17 residues. The CDR3 loop reads CATSQRGRGSTNEKLFF. For the CDR3, the DNA is TGTGCCACCAGCCAACGCGGCAGGGGCTCAACTAATGAAAAACTGTTTTTT.

The rearrangement links TRBV6-5 to TRBJ2-1; tentatively, D is TRBD2 (5 bases). Germline lookup yields CDR1 MNHEY and CDR2 SVGAGI. CDR3 length equals 13 residues. The V and J ends lost 6 bases and 8 bases respectively, with 14 bases between them. The CDR3 spells CASRLTRPDEQFF. The CDR3 DNA sequence: TGTGCCAGCAGGCTCACTAGGCCGGATGAGCAGTTCTTC.

This chain uses TRBV14 with TRBJ2-7; D is unclear. Germline CDR1 and CDR2: SGHDN and FVKESK. V gave up 0 bases and J gave up 3 bases, with 12 bases separating them. The CDR3 sequence is 15 residues long. CDR3 amino acids: CASSQDRDGDYEQYF. In DNA, the CDR3 is TGTGCCAGCAGCCAAGATCGTGACGGAGACTACGAGCAGTACTTC.

This clone was found once. J is TRBJ2-2 and V is TRBV27; TRBD1 aligns across 7 bases. Germline V gene data show CDR1 as MNHEY and CDR2 as SMNVEV (reference sequence). With 6 bases clipped from V and 7 bases from J, the junction kept 17 bases outside the gene matches. This CDR3 is 17 amino acids long. In DNA, the CDR3 is TGTGCCAGCAGCCCCCCCAGTGCAGGGGGTATTATCGGGGAGCTGTTTTTT. As protein: CASSPPSAGGIIGELFF.

In regard to this clone: Relative to the germline gene, one junction end is altered; a read error may explain this. The V gene is TRBV19, the J gene TRBJ1-5; 7 nucleotides agree with TRBD1. Germline assignment: CDR1 LNHDA and CDR2 SQIVND (reference sequence). This CDR3 region has 14 residues. CDR3 in amino acids: CTSTHGQVGQPQHF. As DNA, the CDR3 is TGTACCAGTACCCATGGACAGGTAGGACAGCCCCAGCATTTT. Looking up the rest from reference TRBV19 and TRBJ1-5 gives the full variable domain: DGGITQSPKYLFRKEGQNVTLSCEQNLNHDAMYWYRQDPGQGLRLIYYSQIVNDFQKGDIAEGYSVSREKKESFPLTVTSAQKNPTAFYLCTSTHGQVGQPQHFGDGTRLSIL.

This chain links TRBV13 with TRBJ2-7; the D gene is possibly TRBD2 (6 bases). The germline V gene encodes CDR1 PRHDT and CDR2 FYEKMQ (reference sequence). The CDR3 sequence is 15 residues long. Trimming removed 0 bases at V and 2 bases at J, with 11 bases between. CDR3 nucleotides: TGTGCCAGCAGCTTAGGCTTGGAGGGGACCTACGAGCAGTACTTC. The encoded protein is CASSLGLEGTYEQYF.

The rearrangement uses TRBV15 and TRBJ1-1, with TRBD1 identical over 11 bases. CDR3 length: 14 residues. The V gene end was trimmed by 5 bases and the J gene end by 5 bases; junction bases not matched to a gene: 4. From germline, CDR1 is LNHNV and CDR2 YYDKDF (reference sequence). The CDR3 region has the DNA TGTGCCACCAGCGGAGGACAGGGGGCTACTGAAGCTTTCTTT. Protein sequence: CATSGGQGATEAFF.

This clone was seen once. The chain has TRBV2 and TRBJ2-3; possibly TRBD1 for D (5 bases). The CDR3 totals 17 residues. Germline loops: CDR1 SNHLY, CDR2 FYNNEI. Trimming removed 6 bases at V and 3 bases at J, with 22 bases between. The CDR3 region has the DNA TGTGCCAGCAGCGTCAAATTACCAGGGCCAAATACAGATACGCAGTATTTT. Translated: CASSVKLPGPNTDTQYF.

This chain uses TRBV5-4 with TRBJ2-1; D gene unclear. V was trimmed by 4 bases and J by 0 bases, leaving 17 bases between them. CDR1 and CDR2 from the germline V gene are SGHNT and YYREEE (reference sequence). This CDR3 is 17 amino acids long. DNA of the CDR3: TGTGCCAGCAGCCCCCTAGGAAGCGCTCGCTCCTACAATGAGCAGTTCTTC. Residues: CASSPLGSARSYNEQFF.

This chain connects TRBV3-1 (or the pseudogene TRBV3-2) to TRBJ2-2, with D maybe TRBD2 (5 bases). Germline V CDR1 and CDR2: LGHDT, YNNKEL (reference sequence). The germline V and J ends were trimmed by 0 bases and 7 bases, with 12 bases remaining between them. CDR3 length equals 15 residues. CDR3 protein: CASSQEDSVGGELFF. As DNA, the CDR3 is TGTGCCAGCAGCCAAGAGGATAGCGTGGGCGGGGAGCTGTTTTTT.